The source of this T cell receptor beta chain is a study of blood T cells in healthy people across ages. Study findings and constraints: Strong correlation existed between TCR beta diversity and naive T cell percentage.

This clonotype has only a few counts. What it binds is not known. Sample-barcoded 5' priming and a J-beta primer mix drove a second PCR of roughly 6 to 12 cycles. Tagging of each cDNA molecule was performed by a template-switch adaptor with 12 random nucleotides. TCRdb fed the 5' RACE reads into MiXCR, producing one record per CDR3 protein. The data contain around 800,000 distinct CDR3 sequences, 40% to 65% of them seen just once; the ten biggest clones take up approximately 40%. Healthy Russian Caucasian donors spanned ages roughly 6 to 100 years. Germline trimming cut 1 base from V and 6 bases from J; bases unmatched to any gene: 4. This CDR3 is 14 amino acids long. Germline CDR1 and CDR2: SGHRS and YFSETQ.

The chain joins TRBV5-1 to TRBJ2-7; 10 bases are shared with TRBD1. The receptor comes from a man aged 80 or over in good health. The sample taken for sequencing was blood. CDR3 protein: CASSLRQGAGEQYF. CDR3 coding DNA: TGCGCCAGCAGCTTGAGACAGGGGGCAGGCGAGCAGTACTTC.